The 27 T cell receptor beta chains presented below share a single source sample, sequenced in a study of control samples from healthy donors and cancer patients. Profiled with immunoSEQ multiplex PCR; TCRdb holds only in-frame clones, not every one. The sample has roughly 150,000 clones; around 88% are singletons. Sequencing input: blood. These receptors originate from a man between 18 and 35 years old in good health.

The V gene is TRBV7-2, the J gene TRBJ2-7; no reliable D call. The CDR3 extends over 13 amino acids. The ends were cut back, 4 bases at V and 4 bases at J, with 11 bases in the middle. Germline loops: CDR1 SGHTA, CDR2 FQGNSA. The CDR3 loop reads CASSSHAGYEQYF. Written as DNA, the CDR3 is TGTGCCAGCAGCTCCCACGCCGGTTACGAGCAGTACTTC.

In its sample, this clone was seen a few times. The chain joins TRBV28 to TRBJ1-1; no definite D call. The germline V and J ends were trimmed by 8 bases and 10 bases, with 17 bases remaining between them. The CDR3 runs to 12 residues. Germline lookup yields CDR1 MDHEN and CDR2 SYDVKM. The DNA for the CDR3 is TGTGCCAGCCGCCCAAGTGGGCCTGGAGCTTTCTTT. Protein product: CASRPSGPGAFF. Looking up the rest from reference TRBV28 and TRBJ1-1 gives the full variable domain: DVKVTQSSRYLVKRTGEKVFLECVQDMDHENMFWYRQDPGLGLRLIYFSYDVKMKEKGDIPEGYSVSREKKERFSLILESASTNQTSMYLCASRPSGPGAFFGQGTRLTVV.

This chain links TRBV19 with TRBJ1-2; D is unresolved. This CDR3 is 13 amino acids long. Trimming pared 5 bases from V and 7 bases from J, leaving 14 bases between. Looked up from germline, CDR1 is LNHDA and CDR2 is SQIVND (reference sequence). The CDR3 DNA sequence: TGTGCCAGTAGTCCATCGACGGTGGTTGGCTACACCTTC. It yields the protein CASSPSTVVGYTF.

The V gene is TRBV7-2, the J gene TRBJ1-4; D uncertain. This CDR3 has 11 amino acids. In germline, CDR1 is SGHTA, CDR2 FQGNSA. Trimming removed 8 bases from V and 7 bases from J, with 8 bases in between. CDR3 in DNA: TGTGCCAGCGAAGAGGGTGAAAAACTGTTTTTT. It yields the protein CASEEGEKLFF.

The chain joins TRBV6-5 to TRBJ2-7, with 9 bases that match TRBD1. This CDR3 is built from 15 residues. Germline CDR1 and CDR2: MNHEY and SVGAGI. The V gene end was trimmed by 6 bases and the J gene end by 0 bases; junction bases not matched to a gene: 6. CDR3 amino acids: CASRNTGGSSYEQYF. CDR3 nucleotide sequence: TGTGCCAGCAGAAACACAGGGGGCAGCTCCTACGAGCAGTACTTC.

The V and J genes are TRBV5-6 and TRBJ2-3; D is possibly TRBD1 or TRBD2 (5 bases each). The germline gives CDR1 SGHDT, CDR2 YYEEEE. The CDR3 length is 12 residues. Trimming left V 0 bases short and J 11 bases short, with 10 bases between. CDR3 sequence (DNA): TGTGCCAGCAGCTTGGGGGGGTATGGGCAGTATTTT. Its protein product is CASSLGGYGQYF.

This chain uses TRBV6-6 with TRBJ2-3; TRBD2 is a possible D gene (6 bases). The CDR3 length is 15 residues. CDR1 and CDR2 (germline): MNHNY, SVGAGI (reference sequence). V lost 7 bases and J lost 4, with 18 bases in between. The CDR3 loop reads CASTQAGQAADTQYF. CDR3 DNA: TGTGCCAGCACTCAAGCGGGCCAGGCAGCAGATACGCAGTATTTT.

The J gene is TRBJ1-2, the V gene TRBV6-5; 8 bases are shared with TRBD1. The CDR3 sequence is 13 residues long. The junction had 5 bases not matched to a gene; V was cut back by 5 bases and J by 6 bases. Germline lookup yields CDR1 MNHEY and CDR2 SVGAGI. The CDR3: CASSPRQGNGYTF. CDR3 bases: TGTGCCAGCAGTCCTAGACAGGGGAATGGCTACACCTTC.

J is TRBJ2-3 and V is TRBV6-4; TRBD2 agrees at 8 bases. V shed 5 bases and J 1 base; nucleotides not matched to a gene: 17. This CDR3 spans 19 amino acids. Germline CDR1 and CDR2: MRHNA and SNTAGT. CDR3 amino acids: CASSPSSGGGLLGTDTQYF. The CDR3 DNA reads TGTGCCAGCAGTCCCTCCTCGGGGGGGGGCCTTTTGGGCACAGATACGCAGTATTTT.

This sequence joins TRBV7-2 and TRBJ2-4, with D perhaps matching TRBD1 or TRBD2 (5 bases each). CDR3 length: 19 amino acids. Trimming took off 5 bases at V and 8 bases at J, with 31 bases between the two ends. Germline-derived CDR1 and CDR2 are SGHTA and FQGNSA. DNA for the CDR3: TGTGCCAGCAGCATAAACCGGGACCTAGTATTTGCCGGGAACGACATTCAGTACTTC. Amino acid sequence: CASSINRDLVFAGNDIQYF.

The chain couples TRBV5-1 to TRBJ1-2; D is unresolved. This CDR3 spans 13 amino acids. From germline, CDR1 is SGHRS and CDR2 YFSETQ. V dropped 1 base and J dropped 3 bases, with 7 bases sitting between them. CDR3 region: CASSLKGDYGYTF. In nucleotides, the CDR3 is TGCGCCAGCAGCTTGAAGGGTGACTATGGCTACACCTTC. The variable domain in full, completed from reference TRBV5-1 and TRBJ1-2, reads KAGVTQTPRYLIKTRGQQVTLSCSPISGHRSVSWYQQTPGQGLQFLFEYFSETQRNKGNFPGRFSGRQFSNSRSEMNVSTLELGDSALYLCASSLKGDYGYTFGSGTRLTVV.

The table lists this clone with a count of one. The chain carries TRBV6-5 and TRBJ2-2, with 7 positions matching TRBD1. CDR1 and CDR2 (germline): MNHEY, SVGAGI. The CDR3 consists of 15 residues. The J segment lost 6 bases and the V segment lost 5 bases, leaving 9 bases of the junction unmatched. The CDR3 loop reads CASSTDREKAGELFF. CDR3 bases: TGTGCCAGCAGTACCGACAGGGAGAAAGCCGGGGAGCTGTTTTTT.

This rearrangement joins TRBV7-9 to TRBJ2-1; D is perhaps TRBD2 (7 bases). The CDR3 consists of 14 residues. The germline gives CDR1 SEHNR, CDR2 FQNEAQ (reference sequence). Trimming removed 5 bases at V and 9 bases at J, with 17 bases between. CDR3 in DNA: TGTGCCAGCAGCCAAGGACTAGGGGGGCCTGAGCAGTTCTTC. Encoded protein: CASSQGLGGPEQFF.

The DNA for the CDR3 is TGTGCCAGCAGTGATAGGGGGGCCTTGAATGAGCAGTTCTTC. Protein product: CASSDRGALNEQFF. The chain recombines TRBV2 with TRBJ2-1; D may match TRBD1 or TRBD2 (6 bases each). This CDR3 spans 14 amino acids. Looked up from germline, CDR1 is SNHLY and CDR2 is FYNNEI. The germline V and J ends were trimmed by 3 bases and 7 bases, with 13 bases remaining between them.

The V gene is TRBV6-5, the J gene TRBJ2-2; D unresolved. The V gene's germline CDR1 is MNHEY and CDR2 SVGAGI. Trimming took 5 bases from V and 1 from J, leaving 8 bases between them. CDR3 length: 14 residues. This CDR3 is CASSRKGNTGELFF. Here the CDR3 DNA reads TGTGCCAGCAGTCGGAAGGGGAACACCGGGGAGCTGTTTTTT.

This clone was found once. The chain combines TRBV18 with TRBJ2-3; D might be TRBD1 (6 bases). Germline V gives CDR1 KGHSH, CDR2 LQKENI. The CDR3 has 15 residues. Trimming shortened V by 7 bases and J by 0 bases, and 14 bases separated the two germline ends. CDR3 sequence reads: CASFPDRTSTDTQYF. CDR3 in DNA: TGTGCCAGCTTCCCGGACAGAACTAGCACAGATACGCAGTATTTT.

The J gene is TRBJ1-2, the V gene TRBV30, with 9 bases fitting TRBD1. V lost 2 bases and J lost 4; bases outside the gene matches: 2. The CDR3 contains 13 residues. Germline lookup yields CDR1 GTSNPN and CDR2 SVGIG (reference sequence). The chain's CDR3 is CAWSTGGGYGYTF. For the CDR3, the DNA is TGTGCCTGGAGTACAGGGGGCGGCTATGGCTACACCTTC. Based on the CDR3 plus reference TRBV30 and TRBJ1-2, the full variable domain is SQTIHQWPATLVQPVGSPLSLECTVEGTSNPNLYWYRQAAGRGLQLLFYSVGIGQISSEVPQNLSASRPQDRQFILSSKKLLLSDSGFYLCAWSTGGGYGYTFGSGTRLTVV.

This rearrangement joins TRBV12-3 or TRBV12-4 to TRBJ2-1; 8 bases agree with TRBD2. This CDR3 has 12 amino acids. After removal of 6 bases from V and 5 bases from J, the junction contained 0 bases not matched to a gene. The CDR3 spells CASRGLDNEQFF. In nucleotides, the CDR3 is TGTGCCAGCAGGGGACTAGACAATGAGCAGTTCTTC.

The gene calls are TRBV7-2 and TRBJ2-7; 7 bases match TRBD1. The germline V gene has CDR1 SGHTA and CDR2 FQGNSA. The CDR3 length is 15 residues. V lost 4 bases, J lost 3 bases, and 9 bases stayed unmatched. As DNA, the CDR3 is TGTGCCAGCAGCTCCCCGACAGGGTTAGGCTACGAGCAGTACTTC. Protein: CASSSPTGLGYEQYF.

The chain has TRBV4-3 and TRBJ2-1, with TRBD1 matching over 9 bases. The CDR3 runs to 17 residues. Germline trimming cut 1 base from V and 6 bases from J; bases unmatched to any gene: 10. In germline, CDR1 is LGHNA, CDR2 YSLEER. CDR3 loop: CASSQARTGVIGNEQFF. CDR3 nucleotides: TGCGCCAGCAGCCAAGCTAGGACAGGGGTGATTGGCAATGAGCAGTTCTTC.

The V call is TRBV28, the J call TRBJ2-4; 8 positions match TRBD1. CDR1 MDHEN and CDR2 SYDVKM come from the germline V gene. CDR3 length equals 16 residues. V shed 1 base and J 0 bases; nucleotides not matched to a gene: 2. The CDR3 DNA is TGTGCCAGCAGTTTATTTGGGACAGGAGCCAAAAACATTCAGTACTTC. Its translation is CASSLFGTGAKNIQYF.

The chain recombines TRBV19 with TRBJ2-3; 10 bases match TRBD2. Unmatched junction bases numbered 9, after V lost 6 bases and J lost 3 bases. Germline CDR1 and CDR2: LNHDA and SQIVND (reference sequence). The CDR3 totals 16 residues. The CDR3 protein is CASRKGMGLATDTQYF. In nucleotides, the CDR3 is TGTGCCAGTAGAAAAGGGATGGGACTAGCGACAGATACGCAGTATTTT.

As DNA, the CDR3 is TGTGCCAGCAGTTACCCCGTGGACAGGCCCAACTATGGCTACACCTTC. It specifies CASSYPVDRPNYGYTF. The chain is built from TRBV6-2 or TRBV6-3 and TRBJ1-2, with 7 bases identical to TRBD1. V lost 2 bases and J lost 2; bases outside the gene matches: 8. The germline V gene has CDR1 MNHEY and CDR2 SVGEGT. CDR3 size: 16 residues.

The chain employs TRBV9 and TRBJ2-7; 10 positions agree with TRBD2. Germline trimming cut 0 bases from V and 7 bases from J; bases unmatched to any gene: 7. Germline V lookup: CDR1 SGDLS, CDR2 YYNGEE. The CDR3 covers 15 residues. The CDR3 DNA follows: TGTGCCAGCAGCGTAGGAACTAGCGGGACACGGGAGCAGTACTTC. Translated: CASSVGTSGTREQYF.

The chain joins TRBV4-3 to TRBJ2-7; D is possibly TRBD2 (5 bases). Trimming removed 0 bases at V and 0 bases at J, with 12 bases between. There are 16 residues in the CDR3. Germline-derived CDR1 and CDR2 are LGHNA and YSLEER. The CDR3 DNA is TGCGCCAGCAGCCAAGATTTTGGGAGATTCTCCTACGAGCAGTACTTC. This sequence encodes CASSQDFGRFSYEQYF.

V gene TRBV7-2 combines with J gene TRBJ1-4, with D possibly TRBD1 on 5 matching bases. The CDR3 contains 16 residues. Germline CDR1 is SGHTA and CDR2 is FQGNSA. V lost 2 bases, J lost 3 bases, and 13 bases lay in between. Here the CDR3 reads CASSLNPGQANEKLFF. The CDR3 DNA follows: TGTGCCAGCAGCTTAAACCCAGGGCAGGCTAATGAAAAACTGTTTTTT. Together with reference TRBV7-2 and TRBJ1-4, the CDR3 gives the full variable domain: GAGVSQSPSNKVTEKGKDVELRCDPISGHTALYWYRQSLGQGLEFLIYFQGNSAPDKSGLPSDRFSAERTGGSVSTLTIQRTQQEDSAVYLCASSLNPGQANEKLFFGSGTQLSVL.

The CDR3 DNA reads TGTGCCAGCAGCCCGGGGACAGTCGGCAATCAGCCCCAGCATTTT. It codes for CASSPGTVGNQPQHF. This chain connects TRBV7-9 to TRBJ1-5, with 7 nucleotides matching TRBD1. Losses at the gene ends were 5 bases for V and 2 bases for J; bases not matched to a gene: 6. CDR3 length: 15 residues. Germline CDR1 is SEHNR and CDR2 is FQNEAQ (reference sequence).